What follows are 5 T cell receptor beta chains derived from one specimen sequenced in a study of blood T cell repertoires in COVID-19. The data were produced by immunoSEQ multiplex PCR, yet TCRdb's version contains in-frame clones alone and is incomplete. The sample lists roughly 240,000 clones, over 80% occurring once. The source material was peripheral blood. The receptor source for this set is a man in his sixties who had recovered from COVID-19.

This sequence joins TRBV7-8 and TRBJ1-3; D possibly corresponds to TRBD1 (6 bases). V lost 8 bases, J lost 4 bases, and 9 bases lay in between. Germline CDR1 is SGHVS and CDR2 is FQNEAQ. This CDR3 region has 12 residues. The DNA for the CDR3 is TGTGCCAGCGGGGGGGCGGGAAACACCATATATTTT. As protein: CASGGAGNTIYF.

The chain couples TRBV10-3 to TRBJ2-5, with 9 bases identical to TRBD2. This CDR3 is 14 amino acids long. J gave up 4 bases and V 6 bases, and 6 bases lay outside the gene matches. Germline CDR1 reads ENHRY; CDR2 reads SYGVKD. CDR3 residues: CAIRAGGATETQYF. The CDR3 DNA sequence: TGTGCCATCAGGGCGGGGGGGGCAACAGAGACCCAGTACTTC.

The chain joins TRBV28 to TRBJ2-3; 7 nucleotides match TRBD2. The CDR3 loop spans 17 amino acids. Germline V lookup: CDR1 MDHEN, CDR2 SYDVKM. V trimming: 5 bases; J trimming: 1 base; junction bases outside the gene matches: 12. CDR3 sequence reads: CASSPSRTSRGTDTQYF. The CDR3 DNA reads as TGTGCCAGCAGTCCGTCCCGGACTAGTCGTGGCACAGATACGCAGTATTTT.

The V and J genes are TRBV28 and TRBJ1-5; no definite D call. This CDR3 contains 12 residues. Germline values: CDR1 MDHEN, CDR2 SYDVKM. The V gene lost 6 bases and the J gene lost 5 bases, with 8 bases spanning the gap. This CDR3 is CASRQEDQPQHF. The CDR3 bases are TGTGCCAGCAGACAAGAGGATCAGCCCCAGCATTTT.

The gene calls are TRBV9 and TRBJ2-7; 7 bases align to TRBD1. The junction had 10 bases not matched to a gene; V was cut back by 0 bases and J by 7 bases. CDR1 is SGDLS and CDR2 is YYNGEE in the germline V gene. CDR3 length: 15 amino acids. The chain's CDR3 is CASSVEPLTGREQYF. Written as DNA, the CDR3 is TGTGCCAGCAGCGTAGAGCCCCTGACAGGGAGAGAGCAGTACTTC.